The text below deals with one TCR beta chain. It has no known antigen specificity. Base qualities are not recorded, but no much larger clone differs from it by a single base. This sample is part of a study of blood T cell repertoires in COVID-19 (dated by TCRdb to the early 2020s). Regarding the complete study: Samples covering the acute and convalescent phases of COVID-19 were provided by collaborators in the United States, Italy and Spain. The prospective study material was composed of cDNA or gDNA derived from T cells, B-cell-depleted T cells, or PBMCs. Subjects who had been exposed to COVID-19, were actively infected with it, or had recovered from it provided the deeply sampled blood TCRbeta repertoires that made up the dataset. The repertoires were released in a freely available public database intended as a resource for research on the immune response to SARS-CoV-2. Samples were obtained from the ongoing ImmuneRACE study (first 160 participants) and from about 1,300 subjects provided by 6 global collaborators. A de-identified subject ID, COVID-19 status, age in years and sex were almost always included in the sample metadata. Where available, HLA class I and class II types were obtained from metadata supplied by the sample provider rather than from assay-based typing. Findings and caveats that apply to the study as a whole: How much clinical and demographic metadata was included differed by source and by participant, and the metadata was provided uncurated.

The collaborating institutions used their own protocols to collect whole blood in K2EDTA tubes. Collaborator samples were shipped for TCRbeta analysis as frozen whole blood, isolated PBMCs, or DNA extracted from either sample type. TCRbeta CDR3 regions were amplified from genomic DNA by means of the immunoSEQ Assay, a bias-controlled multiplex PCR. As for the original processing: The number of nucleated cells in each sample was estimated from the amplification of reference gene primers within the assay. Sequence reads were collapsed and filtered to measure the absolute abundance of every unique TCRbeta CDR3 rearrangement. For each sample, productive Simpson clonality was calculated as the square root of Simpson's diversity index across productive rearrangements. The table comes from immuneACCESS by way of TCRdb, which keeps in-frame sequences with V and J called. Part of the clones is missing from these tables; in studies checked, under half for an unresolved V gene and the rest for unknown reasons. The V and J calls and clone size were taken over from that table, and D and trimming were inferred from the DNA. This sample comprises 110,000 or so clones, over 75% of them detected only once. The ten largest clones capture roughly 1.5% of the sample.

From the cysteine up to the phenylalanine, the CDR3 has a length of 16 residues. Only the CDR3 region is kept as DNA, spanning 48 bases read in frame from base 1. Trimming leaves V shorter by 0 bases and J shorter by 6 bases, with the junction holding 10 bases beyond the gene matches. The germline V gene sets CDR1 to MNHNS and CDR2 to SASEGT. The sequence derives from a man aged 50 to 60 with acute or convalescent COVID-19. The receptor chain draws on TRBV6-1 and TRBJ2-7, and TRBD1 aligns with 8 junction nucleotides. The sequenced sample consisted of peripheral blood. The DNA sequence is TGTGCCAGCAGTGAAGCACCGACAGGGGTTGCGGGCGAGCAGTACTTC. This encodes CASSEAPTGVAGEQYF.